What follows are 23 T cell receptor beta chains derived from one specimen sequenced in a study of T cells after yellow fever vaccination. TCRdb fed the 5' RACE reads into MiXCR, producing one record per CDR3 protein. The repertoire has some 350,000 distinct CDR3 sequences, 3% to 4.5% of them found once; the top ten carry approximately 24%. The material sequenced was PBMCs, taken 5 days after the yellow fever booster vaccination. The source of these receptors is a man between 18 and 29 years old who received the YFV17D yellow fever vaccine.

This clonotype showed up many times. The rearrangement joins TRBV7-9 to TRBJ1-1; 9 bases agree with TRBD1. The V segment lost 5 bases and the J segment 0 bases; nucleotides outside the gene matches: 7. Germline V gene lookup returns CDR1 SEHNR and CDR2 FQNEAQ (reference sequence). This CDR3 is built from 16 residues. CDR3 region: CASSKRTGALNTEAFF. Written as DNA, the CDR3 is TGTGCCAGCAGCAAAAGGACAGGGGCTCTGAACACTGAAGCTTTCTTT.

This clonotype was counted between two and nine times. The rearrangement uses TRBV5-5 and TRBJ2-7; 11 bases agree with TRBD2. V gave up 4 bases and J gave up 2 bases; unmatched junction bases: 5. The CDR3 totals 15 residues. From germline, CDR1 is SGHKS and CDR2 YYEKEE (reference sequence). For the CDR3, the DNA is TGTGCCAGCAGCGCGGGGACTAGCGGTACCTACGAGCAGTACTTC. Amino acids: CASSAGTSGTYEQYF.

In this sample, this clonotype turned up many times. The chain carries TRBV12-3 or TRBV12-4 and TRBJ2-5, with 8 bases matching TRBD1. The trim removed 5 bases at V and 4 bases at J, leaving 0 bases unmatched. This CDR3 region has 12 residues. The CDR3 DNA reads TGTGCCAGCAGTGACAGGGGAGAGACCCAGTACTTC. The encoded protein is CASSDRGETQYF.

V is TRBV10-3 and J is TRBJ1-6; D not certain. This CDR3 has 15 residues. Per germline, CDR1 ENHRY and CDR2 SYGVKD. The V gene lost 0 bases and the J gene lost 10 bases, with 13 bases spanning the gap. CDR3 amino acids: CAISESIDAESPLHF. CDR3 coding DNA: TGTGCCATCAGTGAGTCGATAGACGCGGAGTCACCCCTCCACTTT.

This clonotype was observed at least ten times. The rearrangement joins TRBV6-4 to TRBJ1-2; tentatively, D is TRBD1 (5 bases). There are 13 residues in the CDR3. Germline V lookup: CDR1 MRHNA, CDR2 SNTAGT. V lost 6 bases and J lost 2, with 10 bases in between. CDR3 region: CASSAGSNYGYTF. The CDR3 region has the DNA TGTGCCAGCAGCGCAGGGTCGAACTATGGCTACACCTTC.

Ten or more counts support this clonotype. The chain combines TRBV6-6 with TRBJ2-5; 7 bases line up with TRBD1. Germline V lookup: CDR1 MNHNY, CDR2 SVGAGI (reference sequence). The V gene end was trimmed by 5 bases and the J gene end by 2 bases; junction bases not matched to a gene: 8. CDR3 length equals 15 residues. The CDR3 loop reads CASSRGQVGQETQYF. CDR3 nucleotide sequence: TGTGCCAGCAGTCGCGGACAGGTGGGACAAGAGACCCAGTACTTC.

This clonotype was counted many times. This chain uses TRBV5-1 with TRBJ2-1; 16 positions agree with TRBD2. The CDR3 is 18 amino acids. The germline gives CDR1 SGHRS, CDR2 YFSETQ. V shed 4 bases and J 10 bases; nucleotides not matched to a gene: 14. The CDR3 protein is CASSPGLAGGPGLGEQFF. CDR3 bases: TGCGCCAGCAGCCCGGGACTAGCGGGGGGGCCTGGTCTCGGGGAGCAGTTCTTC.

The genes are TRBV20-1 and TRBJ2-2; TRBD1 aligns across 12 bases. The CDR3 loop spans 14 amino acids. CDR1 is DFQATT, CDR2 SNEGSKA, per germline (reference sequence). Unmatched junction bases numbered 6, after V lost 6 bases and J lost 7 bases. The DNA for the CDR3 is TGCAGTGCGCCGGGACAGGGGGCGGGCGGGGAGCTGTTTTTT. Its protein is CSAPGQGAGGELFF.

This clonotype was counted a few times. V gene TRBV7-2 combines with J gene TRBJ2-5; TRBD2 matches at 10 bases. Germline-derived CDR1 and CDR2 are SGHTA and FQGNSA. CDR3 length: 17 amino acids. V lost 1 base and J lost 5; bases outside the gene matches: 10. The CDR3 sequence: CASSLGGVSGGMETQYF. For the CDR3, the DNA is TGTGCCAGCAGCTTAGGAGGGGTTAGCGGGGGGATGGAGACCCAGTACTTC.

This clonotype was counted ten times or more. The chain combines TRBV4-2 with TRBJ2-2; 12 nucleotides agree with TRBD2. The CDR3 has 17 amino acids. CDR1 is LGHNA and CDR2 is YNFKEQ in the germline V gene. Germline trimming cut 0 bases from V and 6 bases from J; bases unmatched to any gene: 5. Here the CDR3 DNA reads TGTGCCAGCAGCCAAGACGGACTAGCGGGGTCTGCCGGGGAGCTGTTTTTT. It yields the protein CASSQDGLAGSAGELFF.

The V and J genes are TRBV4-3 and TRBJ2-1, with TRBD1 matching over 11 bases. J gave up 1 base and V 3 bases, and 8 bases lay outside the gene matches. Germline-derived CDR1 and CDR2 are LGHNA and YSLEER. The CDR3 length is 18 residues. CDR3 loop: CASSHGQGAISSYNEQFF. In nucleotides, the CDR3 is TGCGCCAGCAGCCATGGACAGGGGGCAATAAGTTCCTACAATGAGCAGTTCTTC.

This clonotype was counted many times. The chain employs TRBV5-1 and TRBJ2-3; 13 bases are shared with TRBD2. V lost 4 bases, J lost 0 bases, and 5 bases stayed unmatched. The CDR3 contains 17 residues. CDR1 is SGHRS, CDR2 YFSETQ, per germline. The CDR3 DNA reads TGCGCCAGCAGCCTATCACTAGCGGGGGGGAGCACAGATACGCAGTATTTT. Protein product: CASSLSLAGGSTDTQYF.

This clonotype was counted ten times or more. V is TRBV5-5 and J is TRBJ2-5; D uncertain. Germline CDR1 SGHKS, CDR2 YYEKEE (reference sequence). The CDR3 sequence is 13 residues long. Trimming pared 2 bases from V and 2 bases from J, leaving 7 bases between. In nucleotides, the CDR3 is TGTGCCAGCAGCTTATACGGACAAGAGACCCAGTACTTC. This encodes CASSLYGQETQYF. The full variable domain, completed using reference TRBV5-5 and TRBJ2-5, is DAGVTQSPTHLIKTRGQQVTLRCSPISGHKSVSWYQQVLGQGPQFIFQYYEKEERGRGNFPDRFSARQFPNYSSELNVNALLLGDSALYLCASSLYGQETQYFGPGTRLLVL.

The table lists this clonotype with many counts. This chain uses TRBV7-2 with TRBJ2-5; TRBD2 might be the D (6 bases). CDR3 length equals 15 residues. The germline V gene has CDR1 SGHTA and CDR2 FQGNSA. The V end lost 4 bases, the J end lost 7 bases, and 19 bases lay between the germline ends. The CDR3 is CASSSSGTYRGTQYF. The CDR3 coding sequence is TGTGCCAGCAGCTCCTCCGGGACTTACCGGGGGACCCAGTACTTC.

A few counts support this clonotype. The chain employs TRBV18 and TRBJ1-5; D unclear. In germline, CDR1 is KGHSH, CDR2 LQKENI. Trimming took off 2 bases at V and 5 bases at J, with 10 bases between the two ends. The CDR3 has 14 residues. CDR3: CASSPEDLDQPQHF. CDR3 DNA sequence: TGTGCCAGCTCACCAGAGGATTTGGATCAGCCCCAGCATTTT. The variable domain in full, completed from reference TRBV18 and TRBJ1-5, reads NAGVMQNPRHLVRRRGQEARLRCSPMKGHSHVYWYRQLPEEGLKFMVYLQKENIIDESGMPKERFSAEFPKEGPSILRIQQVVRGDSAAYFCASSPEDLDQPQHFGDGTRLSIL.

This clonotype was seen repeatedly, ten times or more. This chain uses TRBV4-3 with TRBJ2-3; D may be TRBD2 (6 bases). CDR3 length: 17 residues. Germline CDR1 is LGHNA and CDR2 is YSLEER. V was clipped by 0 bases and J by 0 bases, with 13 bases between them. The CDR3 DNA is TGCGCCAGCAGCCAAGATCGTACTAGCATGAGCACAGATACGCAGTATTTT. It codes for CASSQDRTSMSTDTQYF.

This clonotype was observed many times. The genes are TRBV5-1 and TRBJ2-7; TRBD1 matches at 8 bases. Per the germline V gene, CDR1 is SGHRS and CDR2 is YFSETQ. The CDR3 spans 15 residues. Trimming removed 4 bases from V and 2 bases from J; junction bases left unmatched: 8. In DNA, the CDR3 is TGCGCCAGCAGCGCCCCCGGGACAGGACCCTACGAGCAGTACTTC. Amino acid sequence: CASSAPGTGPYEQYF.

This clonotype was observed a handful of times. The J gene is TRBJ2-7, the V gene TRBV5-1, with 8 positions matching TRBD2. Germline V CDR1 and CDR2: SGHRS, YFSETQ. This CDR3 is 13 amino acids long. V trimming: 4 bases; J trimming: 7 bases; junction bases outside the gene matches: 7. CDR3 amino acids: CASSLPGGVEQYF. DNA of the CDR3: TGCGCCAGCAGCCTGCCGGGAGGGGTTGAGCAGTACTTC.

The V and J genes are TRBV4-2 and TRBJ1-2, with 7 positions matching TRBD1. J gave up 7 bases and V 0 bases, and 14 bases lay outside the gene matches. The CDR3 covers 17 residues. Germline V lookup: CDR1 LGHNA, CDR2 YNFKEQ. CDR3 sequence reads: CASSQDHVFLGGVGYTF. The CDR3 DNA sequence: TGTGCCAGCAGCCAAGATCACGTTTTTCTAGGGGGCGTTGGCTACACCTTC.

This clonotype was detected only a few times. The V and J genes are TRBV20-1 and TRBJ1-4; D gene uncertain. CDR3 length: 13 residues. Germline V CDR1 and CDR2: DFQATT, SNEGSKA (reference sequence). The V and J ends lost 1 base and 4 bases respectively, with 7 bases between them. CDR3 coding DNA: TGCAGTGCTAGAGGAGGCAATAATGAAAAACTGTTTTTT. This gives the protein CSARGGNNEKLFF.

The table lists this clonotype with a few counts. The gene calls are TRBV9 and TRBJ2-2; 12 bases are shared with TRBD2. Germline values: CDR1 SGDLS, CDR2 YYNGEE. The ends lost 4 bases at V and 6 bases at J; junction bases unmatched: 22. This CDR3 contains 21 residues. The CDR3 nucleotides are TGTGCCAGCAGCCCACCAGTGGCTAGCGGGGGGGCCATTGGGGGGGCCGGGGAGCTGTTTTTT. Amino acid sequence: CASSPPVASGGAIGGAGELFF.

The CDR3 DNA reads TGTGCCAGCAAAGCCAGGGGGGGGGAGACCCAGTACTTC. The encoded protein is CASKARGGETQYF. The V call is TRBV6-1, the J call TRBJ2-5; TRBD1 or TRBD2 may be the D gene (7 bases each). The germline V gene has CDR1 MNHNS and CDR2 SASEGT. V was shortened by 7 bases and J by 5 bases, with 14 bases between the two germline ends. This CDR3 region has 13 residues.

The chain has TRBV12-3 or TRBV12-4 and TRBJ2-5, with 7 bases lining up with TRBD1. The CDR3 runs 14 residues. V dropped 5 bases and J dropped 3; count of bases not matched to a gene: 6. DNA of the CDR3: TGTGCCAGCAGTACTTTTGACAGGGAAGAGACCCAGTACTTC. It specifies CASSTFDREETQYF.